This T cell receptor beta chain was found in a study of blood T cell repertoires in COVID-19. Sequencing used immunoSEQ multiplex PCR; TCRdb keeps in-frame clones, though not all of them. Here the sample spans 150,000 or so clones, 91% being singletons. The V segment lost 4 bases and the J segment 1 base; nucleotides outside the gene matches: 8. This CDR3 region has 19 residues. CDR1 is MDHEN, CDR2 SYDVKM, per germline. Sequencing was carried out using peripheral blood. The TCR originated in a man aged 45-65 years with acute or convalescent COVID-19. The chain is built from TRBV28 and TRBJ2-4; 15 bases fit TRBD2. As DNA, the CDR3 is TGTGCCAGCAGTTCCATACCAGGGACTAGCGGGAGGGCCAAAAACATTCAGTACTTC. This codes for CASSSIPGTSGRAKNIQYF.